Below are 13 T cell receptor beta chains sequenced from a single sample in a study of Ad26.COV2.S vaccination and SARS-CoV-2 variants. TCRdb keeps only in-frame clones here, not all; method: immunoSEQ multiplex PCR. Among around 250,000 clones, more than 75% were seen once, and the ten largest hold about 3.1%. Documented treatment: 15 to 20 received Ad26.COV2.S at low or high dose, single or two shots; 5 received placebo; per-sample allocation not given. Specimens were obtained on day 63 following the first vaccine or placebo injection. The sequencing here drew on peripheral blood, taken in a trial of Ad26.COV2.S vaccine versus placebo. The origin of the receptors is a person aged 18-65 years who received the Ad26.COV2.S COVID-19 vaccine or a placebo.

V is TRBV19 and J is TRBJ2-2; 7 nucleotides line up with TRBD2. CDR3 length: 16 residues. The V segment lost 5 bases and the J segment 3 bases; nucleotides outside the gene matches: 9. Germline assignment: CDR1 LNHDA and CDR2 SQIVND (reference sequence). The CDR3 DNA reads as TGTGCCAGTAGTGTCAGAGGGGCGGGAGACACCGGGGAGCTGTTTTTT. Protein: CASSVRGAGDTGELFF. Complete variable domain (other parts from reference TRBV19 and TRBJ2-2): DGGITQSPKYLFRKEGQNVTLSCEQNLNHDAMYWYRQDPGQGLRLIYYSQIVNDFQKGDIAEGYSVSREKKESFPLTVTSAQKNPTAFYLCASSVRGAGDTGELFFGEGSRLTVL.

V gene TRBV9 combines with J gene TRBJ2-1; TRBD2 matches at 8 bases. V lost 0 bases, J lost 5 bases, and 4 bases stayed unmatched. The CDR3 extends over 15 amino acids. Per germline, CDR1 SGDLS and CDR2 YYNGEE. The CDR3 region is CASSVAGGDHNEQFF. DNA for the CDR3: TGTGCCAGCAGCGTAGCCGGGGGGGACCACAATGAGCAGTTCTTC.

The V and J genes are TRBV9 and TRBJ2-6; D could derive from TRBD1 or TRBD2 (5 bases each). CDR1 is SGDLS and CDR2 is YYNGEE in the germline V gene. The length of the CDR3 is 17 residues. V lost 1 base and J 0 bases, leaving 11 bases between the germline ends. The CDR3 bases are TGTGCCAGCAGCGTACAGGCAGGGAGCTCTGGGGCCAACGTCCTGACTTTC. This sequence encodes CASSVQAGSSGANVLTF.

The chain uses TRBV6-1 and TRBJ1-2; unclear D gene. The germline gives CDR1 MNHNS, CDR2 SASEGT. Trimming cost V 0 bases and J 4 bases, with 15 bases left between them. The CDR3 is 16 amino acids. CDR3: CASSEAPVGISYGYTF. The CDR3 DNA reads as TGTGCCAGCAGTGAAGCGCCGGTAGGGATCAGCTATGGCTACACCTTC.

This sequence joins TRBV24-1 and TRBJ2-1; 9 bases are a match to TRBD1. The CDR3 has 13 amino acids. Trimming took 7 bases from V and 9 from J; bases not matched to a gene: 6. Germline CDR1 is KGHDR and CDR2 is SFDVKD. In DNA form, the CDR3 reads TGTGCCACCAGCCCCACAGGGGGCAGTGAGCAGTTCTTC. Translation gives CATSPTGGSEQFF.

This chain links TRBV28 with TRBJ2-7; D perhaps matches TRBD1 (6 bases). CDR3 length: 11 residues. Germline loops: CDR1 MDHEN, CDR2 SYDVKM. Trimming left V 5 bases short and J 8 bases short, with 10 bases between. The CDR3 is CASSMRGKQYF. DNA of the CDR3: TGTGCCAGCAGTATGAGGGGGAAGCAGTACTTC.

This clone was picked up a small number of times. The chain links TRBV6-5 to TRBJ1-2; TRBD1 aligns across 8 bases. Germline V gene sequence: CDR1 MNHEY, CDR2 SVGAGI. This CDR3 has 12 amino acids. With V trimmed by 5 bases and J by 8 bases, 4 bases remained unmatched. The CDR3 here is CASSRTGIGYTF. DNA of the CDR3: TGTGCCAGCAGTAGGACAGGGATCGGCTACACCTTC.

The rearrangement links TRBV2 to TRBJ2-3; 11 bases map to TRBD1. This CDR3 is 15 amino acids long. The V gene end was trimmed by 8 bases and the J gene end by 3 bases; junction bases not matched to a gene: 7. Looked up from germline, CDR1 is SNHLY and CDR2 is FYNNEI. The CDR3 loop reads CASLRTGGGTDTQYF. The CDR3 coding sequence is TGTGCCAGCTTACGGACAGGGGGCGGGACAGATACGCAGTATTTT. Combining the CDR3 with reference TRBV2 and TRBJ2-3 gives the whole variable domain EPEVTQTPSHQVTQMGQEVILRCVPISNHLYFYWYRQILGQKVEFLVSFYNNEISEKSEIFDDQFSVERPDGSNFTLKIRSTKLEDSAMYFCASLRTGGGTDTQYFGPGTRLTVL.

The rearrangement joins TRBV10-3 to TRBJ1-3; D uncertain. Trimming took off 7 bases at V and 6 bases at J, with 13 bases between the two ends. Looked up from germline, CDR1 is ENHRY and CDR2 is SYGVKD. CDR3 size: 13 residues. CDR3 DNA sequence: TGTGCCATCACCGAGGGAAGAACAAACACCATATATTTT. Translated: CAITEGRTNTIYF.

The rearrangement joins TRBV27 to TRBJ2-4; possibly TRBD2 for D (6 bases). CDR1 and CDR2 from the germline V gene are MNHEY and SMNVEV (reference sequence). This CDR3 spans 16 amino acids. Trimming removed 5 bases at V and 1 base at J, with 15 bases between. CDR3 bases: TGTGCCAGCAGTCCCCAAGGTGGGGGGGCCAAAAACATTCAGTACTTC. Protein product: CASSPQGGGAKNIQYF.

J is TRBJ2-1 and V is TRBV5-4; 12 nucleotides align to TRBD2. Germline CDR1 SGHNT, CDR2 YYREEE (reference sequence). This CDR3 has 16 amino acids. Unmatched junction bases numbered 4, after V lost 0 bases and J lost 6 bases. In nucleotides, the CDR3 is TGTGCCAGCAGCTTGGGGATGACTAGCGGGGGCAATGAGCAGTTCTTC. The encoded protein is CASSLGMTSGGNEQFF.

The chain is built from TRBV28 and TRBJ1-1, with 7 bases that match TRBD1. The germline V gene encodes CDR1 MDHEN and CDR2 SYDVKM. The CDR3 has 14 amino acids. Unmatched junction bases numbered 11, after V lost 3 bases and J lost 10 bases. This chain's CDR3 is CASSFSTGRLRAFF. CDR3 DNA: TGTGCCAGCAGTTTTTCGACAGGGCGGCTGCGAGCTTTCTTT. Together with reference TRBV28 and TRBJ1-1, the CDR3 gives the full variable domain: DVKVTQSSRYLVKRTGEKVFLECVQDMDHENMFWYRQDPGLGLRLIYFSYDVKMKEKGDIPEGYSVSREKKERFSLILESASTNQTSMYLCASSFSTGRLRAFFGQGTRLTVV.

The J gene is TRBJ1-3, the V gene TRBV7-2; TRBD1 agrees at 7 bases. Germline-derived CDR1 and CDR2 are SGHTA and FQGNSA. The ends lost 5 bases at V and 0 bases at J; junction bases unmatched: 10. The length of the CDR3 is 17 residues. The CDR3 DNA follows: TGTGCCAGCAGCAAAGGGGGCAGCTCACTCTCTGGAAACACCATATATTTT. It codes for CASSKGGSSLSGNTIYF. Drawing the rest from reference TRBV7-2 and TRBJ1-3, the complete variable domain is GAGVSQSPSNKVTEKGKDVELRCDPISGHTALYWYRQSLGQGLEFLIYFQGNSAPDKSGLPSDRFSAERTGGSVSTLTIQRTQQEDSAVYLCASSKGGSSLSGNTIYFGEGSWLTVV.